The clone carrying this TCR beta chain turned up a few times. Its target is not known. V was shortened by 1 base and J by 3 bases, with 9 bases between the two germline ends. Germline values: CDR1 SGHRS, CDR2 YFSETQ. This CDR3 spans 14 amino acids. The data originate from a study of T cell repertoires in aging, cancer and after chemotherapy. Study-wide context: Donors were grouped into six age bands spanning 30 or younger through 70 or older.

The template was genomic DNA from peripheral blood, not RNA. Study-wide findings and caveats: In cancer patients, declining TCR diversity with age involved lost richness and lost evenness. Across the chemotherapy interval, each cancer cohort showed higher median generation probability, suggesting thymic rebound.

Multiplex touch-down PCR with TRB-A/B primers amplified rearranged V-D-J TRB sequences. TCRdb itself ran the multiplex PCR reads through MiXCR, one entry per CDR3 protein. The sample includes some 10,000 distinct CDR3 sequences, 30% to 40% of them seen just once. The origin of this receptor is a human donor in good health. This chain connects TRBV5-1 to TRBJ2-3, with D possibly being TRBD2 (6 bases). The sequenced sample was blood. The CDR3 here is CASSLQGGTDTQYF. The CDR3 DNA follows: TGCGCCAGCAGCTTGCAGGGAGGTACAGATACGCAGTATTTT.